This T cell receptor (beta chain) comes out of a study of cytotoxic CD8 clonotypes in ibrutinib-treated CLL. Overall study context: Timing of response sample collection was a median approximately twelve months after treatment start, with a range of 6 to 36. Findings and caveats of the study: Clonality grew at ibrutinib response; at progression, it decreased back toward baseline. Baseline clonality, higher than in age-matched healthy donors, tracked circulating CD8+ T-cell counts.

The table lists this clone with a count of one. Its antigen is not known. Between the trimmed V and J ends, which lost 0 bases and 8 bases, there was a span of 7 bases. The germline V gene encodes CDR1 MNHEY and CDR2 SMNVEV (reference sequence). The CDR3 consists of 13 residues. The planned depth of sequencing spanned 1 in 200,000 to 1 in 1 million T cells. This table comes from immunoSEQ multiplex PCR, and its TCRdb copy is limited to in-frame clones, with some not included. Seen here are over 70,000 clones, just over 85% observed once, and the top ten hold roughly 5.4%. The rearrangement links TRBV27 to TRBJ2-2, with no clear D. This clonotype was obtained from a human donor with chronic lymphocytic leukemia. The sequencing here drew on PBMCs, taken before ibrutinib treatment. CDR3 in DNA: TGTGCCAGCAGTTTATCCTCGGGTGGGGAGCTGTTTTTT. It translates to CASSLSSGGELFF.